The sequence of this T cell receptor beta chain was determined in a study of blood T cell repertoires in COVID-19. Across the whole study: T cells, B-cell-depleted T cells, or PBMCs provided the cDNA or gDNA that served as material.

TCRdb keeps only in-frame clones here, not all; method: immunoSEQ multiplex PCR. Of around 300,000 clones listed, roughly 88% were seen once; the top ten hold about 5%. Trimming removed 3 bases from V and 0 bases from J, with 6 bases in between. Germline lookup yields CDR1 MNHEY and CDR2 SVGEGT. This CDR3 has 13 amino acids. Individuals drawn from 24 US areas were about 18 to 95 years old. Cohorts were assigned according to the clinical history that participants reported. Cohort 3 recovered donors had two negative PCRs, clearance, or symptom resolution. This chain joins TRBV6-2 or TRBV6-3 and TRBJ2-7; no reliable D call. The clonotype originates from a man aged 30 to 39 who had recovered from COVID-19. Sequencing used PBMCs or T cells enriched from blood (not recorded which). The CDR3 loop reads CASSYGPSYEQYF. DNA for the CDR3: TGTGCCAGCAGTTATGGGCCCTCCTACGAGCAGTACTTC.